These 15 T cell receptor beta chains were sequenced from one sample in a study of blood T cell repertoires in COVID-19 (TCRdb year 2020). Library creation used the immunoSEQ multiplex PCR assay. As stored in TCRdb, this immuneACCESS dataset retains in-frame rearrangements with V and J assigned. A fraction of the clones does not appear; measured against another copy, unresolved V genes explain less than half of the discrepancy, and the remainder lacks a known reason. Counted in this sample were roughly 400,000 clones; over 75% of them appeared once. The ten largest clones represent under 3% of the sample. Material: peripheral blood. The source is a woman aged 60-70 years with COVID-19, enrolled during active disease.

The genes are TRBV5-1 and TRBJ2-7; 8 positions agree with TRBD1. There are 14 residues in the CDR3. From germline, CDR1 is SGHRS and CDR2 YFSETQ. With 0 bases clipped from V and 5 bases from J, the junction kept 4 bases outside the gene matches. CDR3 in amino acids: CASSLGQGIHEQYF. The CDR3 bases are TGCGCCAGCAGCTTGGGACAGGGGATCCACGAGCAGTACTTC.

The gene calls are TRBV7-6 and TRBJ2-7, with D tentatively TRBD1 (5 bases). V lost 5 bases to trimming and J lost 12 bases, with 17 bases between them. Germline assignment: CDR1 SGHVS and CDR2 FNYEAQ. The CDR3 is made up of 12 amino acids. The CDR3 reads CASSDRQPRLYF. As DNA, the CDR3 is TGTGCCAGCAGCGACCGACAGCCACGGCTGTACTTC.

The chain couples TRBV2 to TRBJ1-6; D may be TRBD1 (6 bases). The CDR3 loop spans 17 amino acids. Germline V gene sequence: CDR1 SNHLY, CDR2 FYNNEI. Trimming took off 0 bases at V and 14 bases at J, with 23 bases between the two ends. The CDR3 is CASSEARQGPIFRTLHF. CDR3 coding DNA: TGTGCCAGCAGTGAAGCGCGGCAGGGGCCTATTTTCCGGACCCTCCACTTT. Together with reference TRBV2 and TRBJ1-6, the CDR3 gives the full variable domain: EPEVTQTPSHQVTQMGQEVILRCVPISNHLYFYWYRQILGQKVEFLVSFYNNEISEKSEIFDDQFSVERPDGSNFTLKIRSTKLEDSAMYFCASSEARQGPIFRTLHFGNGTRLTVT.

The chain recombines TRBV28 with TRBJ1-1, with D maybe TRBD1 (5 bases). This CDR3 has 11 amino acids. Looked up from germline, CDR1 is MDHEN and CDR2 is SYDVKM. The ends were cut back, 4 bases at V and 11 bases at J, with 11 bases in the middle. CDR3 loop: CASSWGRGAFF. In DNA, the CDR3 is TGTGCCAGCAGTTGGGGACGGGGGGCTTTCTTT.

V gene TRBV10-3 combines with J gene TRBJ1-5; 7 bases align to TRBD1. This CDR3 comprises 13 residues. The germline gives CDR1 ENHRY, CDR2 SYGVKD. Germline trimming cut 4 bases from V and 4 bases from J; bases unmatched to any gene: 1. The CDR3 nucleotides read TGTGCCATCAGTGTACAGGGGAATCAGCCCCAGCATTTT. Translation gives CAISVQGNQPQHF.

The chain combines TRBV29-1 with TRBJ1-2; TRBD1 matches at 7 bases. The J segment lost 7 bases and the V segment lost 7 bases, leaving 18 bases of the junction unmatched. Per the germline V gene, CDR1 is SQVTM and CDR2 is ANQGSEA. This CDR3 is 15 amino acids long. The CDR3 here is CSGEVGDSTGFGYTF. CDR3 DNA sequence: TGCAGCGGAGAAGTGGGGGACAGCACCGGCTTTGGCTACACCTTC.

This chain uses TRBV23-1 with TRBJ2-1, with 7 bases lining up with TRBD1. TRBV23-1 is reported as an ORF; its role is uncertain. The V segment lost 3 bases and the J segment 6 bases; nucleotides outside the gene matches: 8. The CDR3 is 15 amino acids. The CDR3 region is CASSHLGQIINEQFF. CDR3 nucleotide sequence: TGCGCCAGCAGTCACCTGGGACAGATAATCAATGAGCAGTTCTTC.

V usage is TRBV12-3 or TRBV12-4 and J usage is TRBJ1-1, with D perhaps TRBD1 (6 bases). Deletions cut 8 bases from V and 9 bases from J, with 13 bases between. This CDR3 has 11 residues. The CDR3 nucleotides read TGTGCCAGCGGATACAGGGCCCAAGCTTTCTTT. Translating it yields CASGYRAQAFF.

The V call is TRBV6-1, the J call TRBJ1-6, with a possible D match to TRBD1 (6 bases). The CDR3 is 15 residues long. The ends were cut back, 2 bases at V and 7 bases at J, with 12 bases in the middle. In germline, CDR1 is MNHNS, CDR2 SASEGT. The CDR3 loop is CASSEMAGENSPLHF. CDR3 DNA sequence: TGTGCCAGCAGTGAAATGGCAGGGGAGAATTCACCCCTCCACTTT.

The chain uses TRBV5-1 and TRBJ1-2; 7 nucleotides match TRBD1. This CDR3 has 14 amino acids. Looked up from germline, CDR1 is SGHRS and CDR2 is YFSETQ. The V gene end was trimmed by 3 bases and the J gene end by 8 bases; junction bases not matched to a gene: 10. CDR3 residues: CASSSDRDLGGYTF. CDR3 sequence (DNA): TGCGCCAGCAGCTCCGACAGGGATTTAGGGGGCTACACCTTC.

CDR3 loop: CASSFRSSGGYNEQFF. CDR3 nucleotide sequence: TGTGCCAGCAGCTTCCGTTCTAGCGGGGGGTACAATGAGCAGTTCTTC. The V call is TRBV11-3, the J call TRBJ2-1; 11 bases line up with TRBD2. V was clipped by 3 bases and J by 4 bases; unmatched bases: 5. The length of the CDR3 is 16 residues. Germline CDR1 reads SGHNT; CDR2 reads YENEEA.

This chain uses TRBV3-1 (or the pseudogene TRBV3-2) with TRBJ2-5; D remains unclear. The V gene lost 0 bases and the J gene lost 4 bases, with 9 bases spanning the gap. There are 14 residues in the CDR3. Looked up from germline, CDR1 is LGHDT and CDR2 is YNNKEL (reference sequence). The CDR3 DNA follows: TGTGCCAGCAGCCAAGAGGAGTCGGCAGAGACCCAGTACTTC. It specifies CASSQEESAETQYF.

The chain couples TRBV9 to TRBJ2-3, with D possibly TRBD2 on 7 matching bases. Germline values: CDR1 SGDLS, CDR2 YYNGEE. V lost 5 bases, J lost 0 bases, and 13 bases lay in between. This CDR3 is built from 15 residues. For the CDR3, the DNA is TGTGCCAGCAGGAGGGGGGGCCTCAGCACAGATACGCAGTATTTT. This encodes CASRRGGLSTDTQYF.

This chain connects TRBV29-1 to TRBJ2-7; 9 bases map to TRBD1. The V segment lost 6 bases and the J segment 3 bases; nucleotides outside the gene matches: 9. Germline V gives CDR1 SQVTM, CDR2 ANQGSEA. The length of the CDR3 is 14 residues. The CDR3 loop reads CSVYLEGQGYEQYF. The CDR3 DNA sequence: TGCAGCGTCTACCTAGAGGGACAGGGCTACGAGCAGTACTTC.

The chain employs TRBV12-3 or TRBV12-4 and TRBJ1-5; a weak D match, TRBD1 (5 bases). The V end lost 6 bases, the J end lost 7 bases, and 13 bases lay between the germline ends. This CDR3 comprises 13 residues. The CDR3 reads CASRGRVGQPQHF. The CDR3 bases are TGTGCCAGCAGAGGCAGGGTGGGACAGCCCCAGCATTTT.